The TCR beta chain described here comes from a study of CD8 T cells in ankylosing spondylitis. Study conclusions and caveats: Blood from ankylosing spondylitis patients appeared to carry a characteristic roughly 8-variant TCR beta motif. The clones that were linked to disease were reported to be significantly enriched in matched synovial fluid samples from ankylosing spondylitis patients. Some of these motif variants have turned up before, in reports on reactive arthritis synovial fluid and blood.

In this sample, this clonotype turned up many times. What it binds is unknown. CDR3 size: 19 residues. CDR1 and CDR2 (germline): LGHNA, YSLEER. Trimming stripped 0 bases from V and 6 bases from J, with 23 bases between. The TCR beta libraries were generated through quantitative 5'-RACE incorporating molecular barcodes. TCRdb ran MiXCR on the 5' RACE reads and lists one entry per CDR3 protein. The sample comprises under 200,000 distinct CDR3 sequences, 8.5% to 10% of which are singletons, and roughly 16% rests with the top ten. The chain couples TRBV4-3 to TRBJ2-2; D possibly corresponds to TRBD1 (6 bases). The sequence derives from a female donor with ankylosing spondylitis or in good health (not recorded which). What was sequenced was blood, either unsorted or a sorted T cell fraction (not recorded which). CDR3 sequence: CASSQEPDSSFSYSGELFF. CDR3 nucleotides: TGCGCCAGCAGCCAAGAACCGGACAGTTCGTTTAGTTATTCCGGGGAGCTGTTTTTT.